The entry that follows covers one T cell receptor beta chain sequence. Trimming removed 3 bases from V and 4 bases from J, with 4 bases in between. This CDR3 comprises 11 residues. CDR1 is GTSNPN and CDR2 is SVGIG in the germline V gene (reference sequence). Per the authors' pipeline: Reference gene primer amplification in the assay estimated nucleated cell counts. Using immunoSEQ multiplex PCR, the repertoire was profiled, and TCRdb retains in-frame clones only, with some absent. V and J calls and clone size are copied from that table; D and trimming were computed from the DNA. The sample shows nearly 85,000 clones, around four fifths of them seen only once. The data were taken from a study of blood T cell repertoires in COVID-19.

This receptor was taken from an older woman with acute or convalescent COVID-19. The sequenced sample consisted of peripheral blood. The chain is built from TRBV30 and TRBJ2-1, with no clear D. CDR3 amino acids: CAWREYNEQFF. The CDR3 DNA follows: TGTGCCTGGAGGGAGTACAATGAGCAGTTCTTC.